These 32 T cell receptor beta chains were all obtained from the same sample, sequenced in a study of T-cell reconstitution after alpha-beta-depleted transplantation in children. Preparation of the TCRbeta library involved a method that used unique molecular identifiers. TCRdb re-called the PCR reads with MiXCR, one entry per CDR3 protein. This table has about 250,000 distinct CDR3 sequences, about 24% appearing once. The sample here was PBMCs, mostly from graft donor cells, taken 360 days after TCRalphabeta/CD19-depleted stem cell transplant. The source of these receptors is a female patient aged 2-10 years who had a stem cell transplant for congenital amegakaryocytic thrombocytopenia, so the T cells may come from the graft donor.

In its sample, this clonotype was seen a few times. The J gene is TRBJ2-1, the V gene TRBV10-3, with 7 bases that match TRBD1. CDR3 size: 12 residues. J lost 4 bases, V lost 8 bases, and 2 bases had no gene match. The germline gives CDR1 ENHRY, CDR2 SYGVKD. As DNA, the CDR3 is TGTGCCATCCAGGGGGATTACAATGAGCAGTTCTTC. Protein sequence: CAIQGDYNEQFF.

This clonotype came up a few times. The V and J genes are TRBV4-3 and TRBJ2-1, with 7 bases matching TRBD1. V was clipped by 0 bases and J by 4 bases; unmatched bases: 6. The CDR3 spans 16 residues. Per germline, CDR1 LGHNA and CDR2 YSLEER. The CDR3 DNA reads as TGCGCCAGCAGCCAAGATCCAGGGGGAAAATACAATGAGCAGTTCTTC. It translates to CASSQDPGGKYNEQFF.

This clonotype was observed a handful of times. This rearrangement joins TRBV6-1 to TRBJ2-7; 10 nucleotides line up with TRBD1. The CDR3 sequence is 14 residues long. V shed 6 bases, J shed 3 bases, and the junction held 5 bases outside the gene matches. The germline CDR1 and CDR2 sequences are MNHNS and SASEGT. CDR3 protein: CASRWDRGGYEQYF. CDR3 bases: TGTGCCAGCAGATGGGACAGGGGAGGCTACGAGCAGTACTTC.

Ten or more counts support this clonotype. V and J are TRBV2 and TRBJ2-1, with 10 bases that match TRBD2. This CDR3 is 17 amino acids long. Germline loops: CDR1 SNHLY, CDR2 FYNNEI. The ends lost 3 bases at V and 5 bases at J; junction bases unmatched: 10. DNA for the CDR3: TGTGCCAGCAGTGACTTATATAGCGGGGGGCCAAACAATGAGCAGTTCTTC. Its translation is CASSDLYSGGPNNEQFF.

This rearrangement joins TRBV5-1 to TRBJ1-4; no firm D call. Trimming took 0 bases from V and 6 from J, leaving 15 bases between them. In germline, CDR1 is SGHRS, CDR2 YFSETQ. CDR3 length: 16 residues. Here the CDR3 DNA reads TGCGCCAGCAGCTTGGGGCCCGTGGCGGCTTATGAAAAACTGTTTTTT. Translation: CASSLGPVAAYEKLFF.

For this clonotype: Lacking the conserved final phenylalanine or tryptophan, this CDR3 likely reflects a read error. The CDR3 coding sequence is TGTGCCAGTAGCGGACTAGCGGGAGACAATGAGCAGTTCTTG. This codes for CASSGLAGDNEQFL. The rearrangement uses TRBV19 and TRBJ2-1, with TRBD2 identical over 13 bases. Losses at the gene ends were 6 bases for V and 5 bases for J; bases not matched to a gene: 1. CDR1 is LNHDA and CDR2 is SQIVND in the germline V gene (reference sequence). CDR3 length equals 14 residues.

The count of this clonotype is one. The rearrangement links TRBV19 to TRBJ2-7; D unresolved. CDR1 and CDR2 from the germline V gene are LNHDA and SQIVND (reference sequence). Between the trimmed V and J ends, which lost 4 bases and 5 bases, there was a span of 18 bases. This CDR3 contains 15 residues. In DNA form, the CDR3 reads TGTGCCAGTAGTACCGGCGCGAGAATAGGCGACGAGCAGTACTTC. Translated: CASSTGARIGDEQYF.

This clonotype was picked up a small number of times. The rearrangement uses TRBV20-1 and TRBJ1-2, with D uncertain. The CDR3 has 10 amino acids. V was trimmed by 4 bases and J by 7 bases, leaving 7 bases between them. CDR1 is DFQATT, CDR2 SNEGSKA, per germline (reference sequence). The CDR3 reads CSAMEFGYTF. Here the CDR3 DNA reads TGCAGTGCTATGGAATTTGGCTACACCTTC.

V gene TRBV3-1 combines with J gene TRBJ2-7; D not certain. Trimming removed 0 bases at V and 6 bases at J, with 9 bases between. The CDR3 consists of 13 residues. Germline CDR1 is LGHDT and CDR2 is YNNKEL (reference sequence). CDR3 DNA: TGTGCCAGCAGCCAAGAGACTTCTGGCGAGCAGTACTTC. Translation gives CASSQETSGEQYF.

This chain uses TRBV4-2 with TRBJ1-2; weak D call: TRBD1 (6 bases). The V and J ends lost 4 bases and 6 bases respectively, with 18 bases between them. CDR1 and CDR2 (germline): LGHNA, YNFKEQ. The CDR3 is made up of 15 amino acids. The CDR3 reads CASSRAGAAIDGYTF. The CDR3 nucleotides read TGTGCCAGCAGCCGGGCAGGGGCCGCAATAGATGGCTACACCTTC.

This clonotype was seen repeatedly, ten times or more. CDR3 loop: CSVAQERGAQYF. DNA of the CDR3: TGCAGCGTTGCCCAGGAGAGGGGTGCGCAGTATTTT. This rearrangement joins TRBV29-1 to TRBJ2-3, with D tentatively TRBD1 or TRBD2 (5 bases each). CDR1 SQVTM and CDR2 ANQGSEA come from the germline V gene. Trimming removed 4 bases from V and 10 bases from J, with 15 bases in between. The CDR3 is made up of 12 amino acids.

CDR3 in amino acids: CSGLSGRAFGNEQFF. CDR3 in DNA: TGCAGTGGCTTGAGCGGGAGGGCTTTTGGCAATGAGCAGTTCTTC. J is TRBJ2-1 and V is TRBV20-1; 10 nucleotides line up with TRBD2. Germline CDR1 is DFQATT and CDR2 is SNEGSKA (reference sequence). V lost 7 bases and J lost 6; bases outside the gene matches: 12. This CDR3 comprises 15 residues.

There are many counts of this clonotype. The chain employs TRBV12-3 or TRBV12-4 and TRBJ2-2; unclear D gene. The CDR3 totals 16 residues. Trimming cost V 3 bases and J 1 base, with 12 bases left between them. The chain's CDR3 is CASSFFGRLNTGELFF. DNA for the CDR3: TGTGCCAGCAGTTTTTTTGGAAGGCTGAACACCGGGGAGCTGTTTTTT.

The table lists this clonotype with a few counts. The genes are TRBV20-1 and TRBJ2-7; TRBD2 aligns across 8 bases. Germline CDR1 is DFQATT and CDR2 is SNEGSKA (reference sequence). This CDR3 is 15 amino acids long. The V segment lost 6 bases and the J segment 1 base; nucleotides outside the gene matches: 11. DNA of the CDR3: TGCAGTGCCACCACGAGCGGGGGTTATTCCTACGAGCAGTACTTC. This gives the protein CSATTSGGYSYEQYF.

The V and J genes are TRBV29-1 and TRBJ2-7, with 11 bases identical to TRBD1. The CDR3 sequence is 17 residues long. The germline gives CDR1 SQVTM, CDR2 ANQGSEA. The junction had 9 bases not matched to a gene; V was cut back by 2 bases and J by 0 bases. The CDR3 coding sequence is TGCAGCGTTGAAACCCTATGGGGGACAGGGGGCTCCTACGAGCAGTACTTC. Translating it yields CSVETLWGTGGSYEQYF.

This clonotype has only a few counts. V gene TRBV18 combines with J gene TRBJ2-2; the D gene is possibly TRBD1 (5 bases). V was shortened by 4 bases and J by 2 bases, with 8 bases between the two germline ends. The V gene's germline CDR1 is KGHSH and CDR2 LQKENI. The CDR3 extends over 14 amino acids. Here the CDR3 reads CASSLDRNTGELFF. Written as DNA, the CDR3 is TGTGCCAGCTCACTCGACAGAAACACCGGGGAGCTGTTTTTT.

Only a few counts were recorded for this clonotype. The chain combines TRBV7-6 with TRBJ1-4; D call uncertain. Germline-derived CDR1 and CDR2 are SGHVS and FNYEAQ. The CDR3 contains 14 residues. Trimming removed 4 bases from V and 4 bases from J, with 10 bases in between. CDR3 sequence (DNA): TGTGCCAGCAGCTCAGATCACAGTAATGAAAAACTGTTTTTT. Encoded protein: CASSSDHSNEKLFF.

This clonotype was seen a few times. The V and J genes are TRBV24-1 and TRBJ2-7; 9 positions match TRBD1. V lost 2 bases and J lost 13; bases outside the gene matches: 8. The CDR3 extends over 13 amino acids. From germline, CDR1 is KGHDR and CDR2 SFDVKD. CDR3 DNA: TGTGCCACCAGTGATTATCCGGGACAGGGAAAATACTTC. This translates into CATSDYPGQGKYF.

This clonotype has just a few counts. This sequence joins TRBV10-3 and TRBJ1-5, with a possible D match to TRBD1 (6 bases). The CDR3 loop spans 15 amino acids. The V gene lost 1 base and the J gene lost 3 bases, with 10 bases spanning the gap. Germline V gene sequence: CDR1 ENHRY, CDR2 SYGVKD. The CDR3 DNA is TGTGCCATCAGTGAGTTGGCAGGGGCCAATCAGCCCCAGCATTTT. Amino acids: CAISELAGANQPQHF.

The J gene is TRBJ1-3, the V gene TRBV4-1; D is perhaps TRBD1 (6 bases). CDR3 length: 17 residues. Trimming pared 0 bases from V and 11 bases from J, leaving 23 bases between. Germline assignment: CDR1 MGHRA and CDR2 YSYEKL. The CDR3 DNA reads TGCGCCAGCAGCCAAGAATTTTGGCGGGGAGGGGGAACATCCATATATTTT. Translating it yields CASSQEFWRGGGTSIYF.

V usage is TRBV20-1 and J usage is TRBJ2-3; D may correspond to TRBD1 or TRBD2 (6 bases each). This CDR3 contains 14 residues. Germline V lookup: CDR1 DFQATT, CDR2 SNEGSKA (reference sequence). Trimming cost V 5 bases and J 3 bases, with 15 bases left between them. The CDR3: CSAERGVGTDTQYF. CDR3 nucleotides: TGCAGTGCTGAAAGGGGGGTTGGGACAGATACGCAGTATTTT.

This rearrangement joins TRBV19 to TRBJ2-1; a weak D match, TRBD1 (6 bases). CDR1 LNHDA and CDR2 SQIVND come from the germline V gene (reference sequence). V gave up 7 bases and J gave up 3 bases, with 13 bases separating them. This CDR3 has 14 amino acids. The CDR3 DNA reads TGTGCCAGTACCCTCGGGGACAACTACAATGAGCAGTTCTTC. This encodes CASTLGDNYNEQFF.

This clonotype was counted only a few times. The V and J genes are TRBV12-3 or TRBV12-4 and TRBJ2-3; D unclear. This CDR3 has 16 amino acids. Trimming pared 2 bases from V and 1 base from J, leaving 13 bases between. In DNA, the CDR3 is TGTGCCAGCAGTTTATTACGGCGGAGACGCACAGATACGCAGTATTTT. Residues: CASSLLRRRRTDTQYF.

This clonotype was picked up a small number of times. V is TRBV4-3 and J is TRBJ1-2; perhaps TRBD1 as D (6 bases). Trimming left V 0 bases short and J 2 bases short, with 13 bases between. Germline CDR1 LGHNA, CDR2 YSLEER. The CDR3 is 16 residues long. The CDR3 is CASSQDLRGPNYGYTF. CDR3 DNA: TGCGCCAGCAGCCAAGATCTCAGGGGCCCGAACTATGGCTACACCTTC.

This chain uses TRBV18 with TRBJ1-1; TRBD1 is a possible D gene (5 bases). Germline CDR1 is KGHSH and CDR2 is LQKENI. The V gene lost 5 bases and the J gene lost 3 bases, with 19 bases spanning the gap. This CDR3 contains 16 residues. CDR3 in amino acids: CASSSRQTPRDTEAFF. The CDR3, as DNA: TGTGCCAGCTCATCCAGACAGACCCCTAGGGACACTGAAGCTTTCTTT.

This clonotype has only a few counts. The rearrangement uses TRBV7-3 and TRBJ2-1; D is unclear. This CDR3 has 16 amino acids. The germline V gene has CDR1 SGHTA and CDR2 FQGTGA. The ends were cut back, 1 base at V and 3 bases at J, with 13 bases in the middle. The CDR3 DNA is TGTGCCAGCAGCTTAATCTCGGGCGCGAACTACAATGAGCAGTTCTTC. The encoded protein is CASSLISGANYNEQFF.

This chain connects TRBV27 to TRBJ2-7; D ambiguous. V was clipped by 4 bases and J by 2 bases, with 12 bases between them. CDR3 length: 14 amino acids. The germline CDR1 and CDR2 sequences are MNHEY and SMNVEV (reference sequence). CDR3 in DNA: TGTGCCAGCAGTTCGTGGGCTGGGACCTACGAGCAGTACTTC. This sequence encodes CASSSWAGTYEQYF.

This clonotype was seen at least ten times. V gene TRBV7-2 combines with J gene TRBJ2-1; TRBD2 matches at 9 bases. The CDR3 has 14 amino acids. In germline, CDR1 is SGHTA, CDR2 FQGNSA. V shed 5 bases, J shed 5 bases, and the junction held 4 bases outside the gene matches. The DNA for the CDR3 is TGTGCCAGCAGCCAGAGCGGGAGGAACAATGAGCAGTTCTTC. This sequence encodes CASSQSGRNNEQFF.

This clonotype was seen a few times. This sequence joins TRBV18 and TRBJ1-1, with TRBD1 matching over 9 bases. The V gene end was trimmed by 2 bases and the J gene end by 8 bases; junction bases not matched to a gene: 6. The CDR3 length is 14 residues. Germline V CDR1 and CDR2: KGHSH, LQKENI. The CDR3 DNA follows: TGTGCCAGCTCACCAGGGACAGGGATTTCAGAAGCTTTCTTT. Its translation is CASSPGTGISEAFF.

This clonotype was seen a few times. J is TRBJ2-7 and V is TRBV7-8, with D maybe TRBD2 (7 bases). Germline V gene lookup returns CDR1 SGHVS and CDR2 FQNEAQ. Trimming pared 5 bases from V and 1 base from J, leaving 18 bases between. This CDR3 contains 16 residues. In DNA, the CDR3 is TGTGCCAGCAGCCATTTTCCTAGGGGGGGATCCTACGAGCAGTACTTC. Translated: CASSHFPRGGSYEQYF.

The rearrangement joins TRBV7-2 to TRBJ2-5; D uncertain. V shed 5 bases and J shed 5 bases, with 15 bases lying between them. CDR1 and CDR2 from the germline V gene are SGHTA and FQGNSA. The CDR3 consists of 14 residues. CDR3 coding DNA: TGTGCCAGCAGCAACACATATGTTAGTGAGACCCAGTACTTC. This translates into CASSNTYVSETQYF.

The gene calls are TRBV4-1 and TRBJ2-5; 7 bases are a match to TRBD1. Trimming cost V 2 bases and J 2 bases; bases outside gene matches: 5. Per the germline V gene, CDR1 is MGHRA and CDR2 is YSYEKL. This CDR3 has 15 residues. CDR3: CASSQRTGAQETQYF. The CDR3 DNA reads TGCGCCAGCAGCCAACGAACAGGGGCTCAAGAGACCCAGTACTTC.